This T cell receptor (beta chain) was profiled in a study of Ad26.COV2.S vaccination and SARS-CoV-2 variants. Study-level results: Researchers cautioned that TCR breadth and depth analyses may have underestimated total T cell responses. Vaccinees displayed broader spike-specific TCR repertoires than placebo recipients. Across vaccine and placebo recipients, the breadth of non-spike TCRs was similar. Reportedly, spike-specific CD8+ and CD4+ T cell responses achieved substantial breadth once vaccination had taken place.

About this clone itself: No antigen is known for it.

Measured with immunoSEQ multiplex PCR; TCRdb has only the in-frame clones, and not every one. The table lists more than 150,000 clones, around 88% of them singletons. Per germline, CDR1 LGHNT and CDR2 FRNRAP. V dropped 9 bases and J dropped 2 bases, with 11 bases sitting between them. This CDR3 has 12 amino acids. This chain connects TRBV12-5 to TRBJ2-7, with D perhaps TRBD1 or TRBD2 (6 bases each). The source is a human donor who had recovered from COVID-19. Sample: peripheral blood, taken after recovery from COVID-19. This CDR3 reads CASRGPAYEQYF. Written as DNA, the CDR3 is TGTGCTAGCCGGGGGCCTGCCTACGAGCAGTACTTC.